A selection of T cell receptor beta chains follows, all from one sample in a study of blood T cell repertoires in COVID-19. TCRdb's table, derived via immunoSEQ multiplex PCR, lists solely in-frame clones and lacks some. The sample yields some 180,000 clones, roughly 89% seen once. The sample was peripheral blood. Receptor source: a man aged 40-55 years with acute or convalescent COVID-19. The CDR3 runs from the conserved cysteine through the conserved F or W. A D gene is named only where the DNA matches it firmly. A clone size is listed for some rows: how often the clone was seen (once, few, many), or a class if it is expanded.

TRBJ2-2 | TRBV9 | . | . | TGTGCCAGCAGCGTAGAAATCTACGGGGGAAAGAACACCGGGGAGCTGTTTTTT | CASSVEIYGGKNTGELFF
TRBJ2-7 | TRBV9 | . | TRBD2 | TGTGCCAGCAGCGCAGGTTCGGGGGGGTCCTACGAGCAGTACTTC | CASSAGSGGSYEQYF
TRBJ2-1 | TRBV7-3 | . | TRBD2 | TGTGCCAGCAGCTTCCTAGCGGGGCGGTCCTACAATGAGCAGTTCTTC | CASSFLAGRSYNEQFF
TRBJ1-2 | TRBV30 | . | . | TGTGCCTGGAGTGTACCGGAGGAAAAACTCAACTATGGCTACACCTTC | CAWSVPEEKLNYGYTF
TRBJ1-5 | TRBV6-1 | . | . | TGTGCCAGCAGTGAAGCGCGGGGCGCGGGCAATCAGCCCCAGCATTTT | CASSEARGAGNQPQHF
TRBJ2-3 | TRBV19 | once | TRBD1 | TGTGCCAGTAGTATAGGAGGGGGCATAATAGATACGCAGTATTTT | CASSIGGGIIDTQYF
TRBJ1-3 | TRBV6-4 | . | . | TGTGCCAAACCCGCGGGTCTCTCTGGAAACACCATATATTTT | CAKPAGLSGNTIYF
TRBJ2-4 | TRBV7-2 | . | TRBD2 | TGTGCCAGCAGCTTAGAGGGAGGGCTAGCCAAAAACATTCAGTACTTC | CASSLEGGLAKNIQYF
TRBJ1-1 | TRBV19 | . | . | TGTGCCAGTAGTATACCCGGGAGTATCACTGAAGCTTTCTTT | CASSIPGSITEAFF
TRBJ1-5 | TRBV19 | few | . | TGTGCCAGTAGTATAGGAAGGGCAGGGGAATGGCCCCAGCATTTT | CASSIGRAGEWPQHF
TRBJ2-3 | TRBV14 | . | TRBD2 | TGTGCCAGCAGCCAAGCGAAGAGCGGGGGGGGGCTTAGTACGCAGTATTTT | CASSQAKSGGGLSTQYF
TRBJ2-7 | TRBV10-3 | once | . | TGTGCCATCAGTGAGCTAAAGACTGGAGGTGAGCAGTACTTC | CAISELKTGGEQYF
TRBJ2-1 | TRBV7-3 | . | TRBD2 | TGTGCCAGCAGCTTAGTGGTGCTGCGGGGGAGCTCCTACAATGAGCAGTTCTTC | CASSLVVLRGSSYNEQFF
TRBJ2-7 | TRBV5-1 | . | . | TGCGCCAGCAGCTTGCGAGGCCTCTACGAGCAGTACTTC | CASSLRGLYEQYF
TRBJ2-7 | TRBV15 | . | . | TGTGCCACCAGCAGAGGGCAGGGAAGTAGGAACGAGCAGTACTTC | CATSRGQGSRNEQYF
TRBJ1-1 | TRBV7-9 | . | . | TGTGCCAGCAGCTTAGCGTTTGAGGGTTTGGCTGAAGCTTTCTTT | CASSLAFEGLAEAFF
TRBJ1-6 | TRBV6-2/TRBV6-3 | . | TRBD1 | TGTGCCAGCAGTCAACTCCGGACAGGGACGGTATATAATTCACCCCTCCACTTT | CASSQLRTGTVYNSPLHF
TRBJ1-2 | TRBV7-9 | . | TRBD1 | TGTGCCAGCAGCTTCGGGACAGGGAACTATGGCTACACCTTC | CASSFGTGNYGYTF
TRBJ2-5 | TRBV7-2 | . | . | TGTGCCAGCAGCCCAAACATGGGAGTTGAAGAGACCCAGTACTTC | CASSPNMGVEETQYF
TRBJ1-2 | TRBV28 | once | . | TGTGCCAGCAGTACCTCAGGGAACTATGGCTACACCTTC | CASSTSGNYGYTF
TRBJ2-1 | TRBV7-2 | . | TRBD1 | TGTGCCAGCAGCTTAGAGGGGACAGGGACGTTCTATGAGCAGTTCTTC | CASSLEGTGTFYEQFF
TRBJ2-2 | TRBV13 | . | TRBD2 | TGTGCCAGCACTTTGACTAGCAGGACCGGGGAGCTGTTTTTT | CASTLTSRTGELFF
TRBJ1-1 | TRBV9 | . | . | TGTGCCAGCAGCGTATTTTCCTCGGGAGCTGAAGCTTTCTTT | CASSVFSSGAEAFF
TRBJ1-5 | TRBV30 | . | . | TGTGCCTGGAGTGTTAGTCTCATTAGCAATCAGCCCCAGCATTTT | CAWSVSLISNQPQHF
TRBJ2-5 | TRBV2 | once | TRBD2 | TGTGCCAGCAGGAGCGGGGGGGAGACCCAGTACTTC | CASRSGGETQYF
TRBJ1-3 | TRBV18 | . | TRBD1 | TGTGCCAGCTCACCTCGCGTGACAGGGACTGGAAACACCATATATTTT | CASSPRVTGTGNTIYF
TRBJ2-7 | TRBV5-1 | . | . | TGCGCCAGCAGCTTGGAGGACAGCCCCTACGAGCAGTACTTC | CASSLEDSPYEQYF
TRBJ1-4 | TRBV5-1 | . | . | TGCGCCAGCAGCTTGGATCCGGATGAAAAACTGTTTTTT | CASSLDPDEKLFF
TRBJ1-5 | TRBV11-2 | . | TRBD1 | TGTGCCAGCAGCTTAGGGACAGGGTTCAATCAGCCCCAGCATTTT | CASSLGTGFNQPQHF
TRBJ1-5 | TRBV24-1 | . | TRBD1 | TGTGCCACCAGAGGGACAGGGCTAAATCAGCCCCAGCATTTT | CATRGTGLNQPQHF
TRBJ2-2 | TRBV7-3 | . | . | TGTGCCAGCAGCTTGCGTCTAGCGCCGTCCGGGGAGCTGTTTTTT | CASSLRLAPSGELFF
TRBJ2-7 | TRBV12-5 | . | TRBD2 | TGTGCTAGTGGTTTGGGACTAGCGGGACGGCAGTACTTC | CASGLGLAGRQYF
TRBJ2-7 | TRBV28 | . | TRBD1 | TGTGCCAGCAGTTTTCTCCCAAGAGGGACAGACGAGCAGTACTTC | CASSFLPRGTDEQYF
TRBJ1-5 | TRBV19 | . | . | TGTGCCAGTAGTATAGTCGGGAGAGGGCAGGGTCAGCCCCAGCATTTT | CASSIVGRGQGQPQHF
TRBJ1-1 | TRBV28 | once | TRBD1 | TGTGCCAGCAGTCTTCAGGGGGTCAACACTGAAGCTTTCTTT | CASSLQGVNTEAFF
TRBJ1-2 | TRBV6-5 | once | . | TGTGCCAGCAGTTACTCAGGAGGAGGCTACACCTTC | CASSYSGGGYTF
TRBJ2-2 | TRBV5-1 | . | TRBD1 | TGCGCCAGCAGCTGGACAGGGGGGACCGGGGAGCTGTTTTTT | CASSWTGGTGELFF
TRBJ1-1 | TRBV19 | . | . | TGTGCCAGTAGCAACATGAACACTGAAGCTTTCTTT | CASSNMNTEAFF
TRBJ2-3 | TRBV11-2 | . | TRBD2 | TGTGCCAGCAGCTTAAACCCTAGCGGGGGGCCTGATACGCAGTATTTT | CASSLNPSGGPDTQYF
TRBJ2-7 | TRBV6-6 | . | TRBD1 | TGTGCCAGCAGCATTATACGACAGGGGGCCGAGCAGTACTTC | CASSIIRQGAEQYF
TRBJ2-5 | TRBV10-2 | . | TRBD2 | TGCGCCAGCAGTGAGGGGACTAGCGGGGGATGGGAGACCCAGTACTTC | CASSEGTSGGWETQYF
TRBJ2-2 | TRBV6-2/TRBV6-3 | . | TRBD1 | TGTGCCAGCAGCGGACCGGGACAGGGTCGGGCCGGGGAGCTGTTTTTT | CASSGPGQGRAGELFF
TRBJ1-6 | TRBV7-9 | . | TRBD1 | TGTGCCAGCAGCGCGACAGGGGGCAATTACTCACCCCTCCACTTT | CASSATGGNYSPLHF
TRBJ2-2 | TRBV27 | . | TRBD1 | TGTGCCAGCAGTTTGGCACAGGGGGCCGTAATGAGGAACACCGGGGAGCTGTTTTTT | CASSLAQGAVMRNTGELFF
TRBJ2-1 | TRBV6-5 | . | . | TGTGCCAGCAGAGACAGTCTGTACAATGAGCAGTTCTTC | CASRDSLYNEQFF
TRBJ1-6 | TRBV27 | . | TRBD1 | TGTGCCAGCAGGACAGGGAGTCCCTATAATTCACCCCTCCACTTT | CASRTGSPYNSPLHF
TRBJ2-7 | TRBV27 | once | . | TGTGCCAGCAGTTTATCGGCCAACCTAATGAGGGAGCAGTACTTC | CASSLSANLMREQYF
TRBJ1-6 | TRBV19 | few | TRBD1 | TGTGCCAGTAGGGCTACAGGGGTCCGCTCACCCCTCCACTTT | CASRATGVRSPLHF
TRBJ2-1 | TRBV4-1 | . | TRBD2 | TGCGCCAGCAGCCCCGGTGGGGCGGGGGGGCCTTACTCCTACAATGAGCAGTTCTTC | CASSPGGAGGPYSYNEQFF
TRBJ1-6 | TRBV5-1 | few | . | TGCGCCAGCCAGGGCCCATCCGATTCACCCCTCCACTTT | CASQGPSDSPLHF
TRBJ2-7 | TRBV27 | . | TRBD1 | TGTGCCAGCAGTCACCAGGGGACAGCTTACGAGCAGTACTTC | CASSHQGTAYEQYF
TRBJ1-6 | TRBV30 | . | . | TGTGCCTGGAGTGTATACACCCCAAGCTCCTATAATTCACCCCTCCACTTT | CAWSVYTPSSYNSPLHF
TRBJ2-3 | TRBV4-3 | . | TRBD2 | TGCGCCAGCAGCCAGGCGAGGACTAGCGGGCTTAGCACAGATACGCAGTATTTT | CASSQARTSGLSTDTQYF